This T cell receptor beta chain is drawn from a study of T cell responses to AZD1222 COVID-19 vaccine. Trimming shortened V by 4 bases and J by 2 bases, and 8 bases separated the two germline ends. The germline V gene has CDR1 SNHLY and CDR2 FYNNEI. The length of the CDR3 is 13 residues. The data were produced by immunoSEQ multiplex PCR, yet TCRdb's version contains in-frame clones alone and is incomplete. This table has approximately 170,000 clones, more than 80% appearing once. This TCR was recovered from an adult in good health. The rearrangement joins TRBV2 to TRBJ1-2; D remains unclear. Specimen: peripheral blood, collected on day 0 of AZD1222 vaccination. The CDR3 DNA sequence: TGTGCCAGCAGTGTACACCCAAACTATGGCTACACCTTC. Residues: CASSVHPNYGYTF.